This T cell receptor (beta chain) was recorded in a study of blood T cell repertoires in COVID-19. Study-wide context: The analysed material was cDNA or gDNA that came from T cells, B-cell-depleted T cells, or PBMCs.

Data came from immunoSEQ multiplex PCR; TCRdb stores just in-frame clones and leaves some out. Among more than 350,000 clones listed, roughly 86% were seen once. The CDR3 spans 14 residues. From germline, CDR1 is SNHLY and CDR2 FYNNEI. With 6 bases removed from V and 12 bases from J, the gap between germline ends came to 21 bases. The chain carries TRBV2 and TRBJ2-4; D may be TRBD2 (6 bases). The clonotype was recovered from a woman aged 30 to 39 with COVID-19, enrolled during active disease. Sequenced material: peripheral blood. CDR3 sequence (DNA): TGTGCCAGCAGCCCCCGGGACTCCGGGGAGGATCAGTACTTC. Translating it yields CASSPRDSGEDQYF.